A selection of T cell receptor beta chains follows, all from one sample in a study of CD8 T cells in Susac syndrome. TCRdb ran MiXCR on the immunoSEQ multiplex PCR reads and lists one entry per CDR3 protein. The table lists hundreds of thousands of distinct CDR3 sequences, more than 80% of them singletons. The sample comprised CD8+ T cells from PBMCs. All receptors derive from a human donor with multiple sclerosis. Both conserved end residues are part of each CDR3. The order of the fields is J gene, V gene, CDR3 length, clone size, D gene, CDR3 protein, CDR3 DNA. The D gene is left open where the match is weak. Size values are once, few and many counts, or a class for expanded clones, and some rows have none.

J: TRBJ2-1
V: TRBV28
length: 17
size: NA
D: NA
CDR3: CASSLLGTGVFYNEQFF
DNA: TGTGCCAGCAGTTTATTAGGTACTGGGGTATTCTACAATGAGCAGTTCTTC

J: TRBJ1-1
V: TRBV4-2
length: 16
size: NA
D: NA
CDR3: CASSIPTDGGQGEAFF
DNA: TGTGCCAGCAGCATCCCGACAGATGGTGGGCAAGGTGAAGCTTTCTTT

J: TRBJ2-1
V: TRBV5-4
length: 11
size: NA
D: NA
CDR3: CASSRTDEQFF
DNA: TGTGCCAGCAGCCGAACGGATGAGCAGTTCTTC

J: TRBJ1-2
V: TRBV5-1
length: 13
size: NA
D: NA
CDR3: CASSLDQGYGYTF
DNA: TGCGCCAGCAGCTTGGATCAGGGCTATGGCTACACCTTC

J: TRBJ2-5
V: TRBV27
length: 17
size: NA
D: TRBD2
CDR3: CASSPLLAGGPEETQYF
DNA: TGTGCCAGCAGTCCACTCTTAGCGGGAGGGCCAGAGGAGACCCAGTACTTC

J: TRBJ1-1
V: TRBV27
length: 14
size: NA
D: NA
CDR3: CASRPTDMNTEAFF
DNA: TGTGCCAGCAGACCGACAGACATGAACACTGAAGCTTTCTTT

J: TRBJ2-2
V: TRBV29-1
length: 17
size: NA
D: NA
CDR3: CSVEDRRGGANTGELFF
DNA: TGCAGCGTTGAAGATCGGAGGGGCGGAGCGAACACCGGGGAGCTGTTTTTT

J: TRBJ1-4
V: TRBV7-6
length: 15
size: NA
D: NA
CDR3: CASSLYQGSSEKLFF
DNA: TGTGCCAGCAGCCTGTATCAAGGGAGCAGTGAAAAACTGTTTTTT

J: TRBJ1-2
V: TRBV19
length: 15
size: NA
D: NA
CDR3: CASSIDVPVAYGYTF
DNA: TGTGCCAGTAGTATTGACGTACCGGTTGCCTATGGCTACACCTTC

J: TRBJ1-5
V: TRBV4-1
length: 15
size: NA
D: NA
CDR3: CASSQDPGTPQPQHF
DNA: TGCGCCAGCAGCCAAGATCCGGGGACGCCCCAGCCCCAGCATTTT

J: TRBJ1-2
V: TRBV20-1
length: 17
size: NA
D: NA
CDR3: CSARDPASAGADYGYTF
DNA: TGCAGTGCTAGAGACCCTGCCTCGGCAGGGGCGGACTATGGCTACACCTTC

J: TRBJ2-7
V: TRBV7-9
length: 15
size: NA
D: TRBD1
CDR3: CASSSRTGVPYEQYF
DNA: TGTGCCAGCAGCTCAAGGACAGGGGTTCCCTACGAGCAGTACTTC

J: TRBJ2-1
V: TRBV7-9
length: 17
size: once
D: TRBD2
CDR3: CASSQRGSGRAPNEQFF
DNA: TGTGCCAGCAGCCAGCGGGGTAGCGGGAGGGCCCCCAATGAGCAGTTCTTC

J: TRBJ1-1
V: TRBV27
length: 15
size: NA
D: NA
CDR3: CASSLSGTVNTEAFF
DNA: TGTGCCAGCAGTTTATCTGGGACCGTGAACACTGAAGCTTTCTTT

J: TRBJ2-1
V: TRBV19
length: 15
size: NA
D: NA
CDR3: CASSIWAPGPNEQFF
DNA: TGTGCCAGTAGTATTTGGGCTCCAGGTCCAAATGAGCAGTTCTTC

J: TRBJ1-1
V: TRBV6-5
length: 17
size: NA
D: NA
CDR3: CASSYDPGDSMNTEAFF
DNA: TGTGCCAGCAGTTACGACCCGGGAGACAGCATGAACACTGAAGCTTTCTTT

J: TRBJ1-2
V: TRBV28
length: 13
size: NA
D: TRBD1
CDR3: CASSRDRGFAYTF
DNA: TGTGCCAGCAGTCGGGACAGGGGATTTGCCTACACCTTC

J: TRBJ2-3
V: TRBV9
length: 15
size: NA
D: NA
CDR3: CASSVVGQGTDTQYF
DNA: TGTGCCAGCAGCGTAGTTGGGCAGGGGACAGATACGCAGTATTTT

J: TRBJ2-2
V: TRBV4-1
length: 12
size: NA
D: NA
CDR3: CASSRLTGELFF
DNA: TGCGCCAGCAGCCGCCTAACCGGGGAGCTGTTTTTT

J: TRBJ2-4
V: TRBV23-1
length: 12
size: NA
D: NA
CDR3: CASMENRNIQYF
DNA: TGCGCCAGCATGGAAAACCGCAACATTCAGTACTTC

J: TRBJ2-1
V: TRBV27
length: 14
size: NA
D: TRBD2
CDR3: CASRLAGGPNEQFF
DNA: TGTGCCAGTCGACTAGCGGGAGGACCCAATGAGCAGTTCTTC

J: TRBJ2-5
V: TRBV5-1
length: 19
size: NA
D: TRBD1
CDR3: CASRPGPGTGTALQETQYF
DNA: TGCGCCAGCCGGCCGGGCCCCGGGACAGGGACTGCTTTGCAAGAGACCCAGTACTTC

J: TRBJ2-3
V: TRBV20-1
length: 15
size: once
D: TRBD2
CDR3: CSAYLLAPSTDTQYF
DNA: TGCAGTGCTTATCTACTAGCGCCGAGCACAGATACGCAGTATTTT

J: TRBJ2-1
V: TRBV20-1
length: 15
size: NA
D: NA
CDR3: CSAPQPMNSYNEQFF
DNA: TGCAGTGCTCCTCAACCTATGAACTCCTACAATGAGCAGTTCTTC

J: TRBJ1-2
V: TRBV5-4
length: 17
size: NA
D: NA
CDR3: CASSSLEEGPLNYGYTF
DNA: TGTGCCAGCAGCTCCCTGGAAGAGGGGCCTTTAAACTATGGCTACACCTTC

J: TRBJ1-1
V: TRBV9
length: 13
size: NA
D: NA
CDR3: CASSEGDTTEAFF
DNA: TGTGCCAGCAGCGAGGGGGATACCACTGAAGCTTTCTTT

J: TRBJ2-2
V: TRBV30
length: 18
size: NA
D: TRBD2
CDR3: CAWSDGTSGGYGTGELFF
DNA: TGTGCCTGGAGTGATGGGACTAGCGGGGGGTATGGGACCGGGGAGCTGTTTTTT

J: TRBJ1-2
V: TRBV11-2
length: 12
size: NA
D: NA
CDR3: CASSLGAYGYTF
DNA: TGTGCCAGCAGCTTGGGGGCGTATGGCTACACCTTC

J: TRBJ2-3
V: TRBV4-1
length: 15
size: NA
D: NA
CDR3: CASSPTRGDTDTQYF
DNA: TGCGCCAGCAGCCCCACGAGAGGGGACACAGATACGCAGTATTTT

J: TRBJ2-2
V: TRBV5-1
length: 16
size: NA
D: TRBD2
CDR3: CASAPEGGGEAGELFF
DNA: TGCGCCAGCGCCCCCGAGGGCGGGGGGGAAGCCGGGGAGCTGTTTTTT

J: TRBJ2-7
V: TRBV5-1
length: 15
size: NA
D: NA
CDR3: CASSTLQGHSYEQYF
DNA: TGCGCCAGCAGCACACTGCAGGGGCACTCCTACGAGCAGTACTTC

J: TRBJ2-1
V: TRBV13
length: 15
size: NA
D: TRBD2
CDR3: CASSLLASGGDEQFF
DNA: TGTGCCAGCAGCTTATTAGCTAGCGGGGGGGATGAGCAGTTCTTC

J: TRBJ2-5
V: TRBV27
length: 14
size: NA
D: NA
CDR3: CASSPGGYQETQYF
DNA: TGTGCCAGCAGTCCCGGGGGCTACCAAGAGACCCAGTACTTC

J: TRBJ1-5
V: TRBV27
length: 16
size: NA
D: NA
CDR3: CASSPNPPGPYQPQHF
DNA: TGTGCCAGCAGTCCCAACCCCCCAGGTCCGTATCAGCCCCAGCATTTT

J: TRBJ2-7
V: TRBV11-2
length: 16
size: NA
D: NA
CDR3: CASSLAFISRTYEQYF
DNA: TGTGCCAGCAGCTTAGCGTTCATATCGCGCACCTACGAGCAGTACTTC

J: TRBJ2-7
V: TRBV10-3
length: 14
size: NA
D: NA
CDR3: CATGKSGHEILEYF
DNA: TGTGCCACAGGAAAGTCAGGACACGAAATCTTGGAGTACTTC

J: TRBJ2-3
V: TRBV28
length: 16
size: NA
D: TRBD2
CDR3: CASSPTSGRDTDTQYF
DNA: TGTGCCAGCAGTCCGACTAGCGGGAGGGATACAGATACGCAGTATTTT

J: TRBJ1-2
V: TRBV2
length: 15
size: NA
D: NA
CDR3: CASSEARDGIYGYTF
DNA: TGTGCCAGCAGTGAAGCCCGGGACGGGATATATGGCTACACCTTC

J: TRBJ1-2
V: TRBV7-9
length: 13
size: NA
D: NA
CDR3: CASSEGDLSGYTF
DNA: TGTGCCAGCAGCGAAGGGGACTTATCAGGCTACACCTTC

J: TRBJ1-1
V: TRBV27
length: 13
size: NA
D: NA
CDR3: CASSPGMNTEAFF
DNA: TGTGCCAGCAGTCCGGGGATGAACACTGAAGCTTTCTTT